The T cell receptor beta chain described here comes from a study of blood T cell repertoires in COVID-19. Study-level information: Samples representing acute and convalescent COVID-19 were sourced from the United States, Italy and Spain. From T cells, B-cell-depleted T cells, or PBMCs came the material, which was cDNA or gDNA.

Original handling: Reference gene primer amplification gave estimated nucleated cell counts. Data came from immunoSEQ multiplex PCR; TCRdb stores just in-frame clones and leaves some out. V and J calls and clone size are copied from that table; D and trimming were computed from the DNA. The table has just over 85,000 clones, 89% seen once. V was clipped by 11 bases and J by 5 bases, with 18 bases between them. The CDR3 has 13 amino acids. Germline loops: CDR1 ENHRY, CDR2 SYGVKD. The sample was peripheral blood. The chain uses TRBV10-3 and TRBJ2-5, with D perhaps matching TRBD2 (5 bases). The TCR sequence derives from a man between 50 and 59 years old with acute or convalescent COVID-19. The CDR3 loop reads CAAGPAVLETQYF. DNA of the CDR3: TGTGCCGCTGGACCAGCGGTCCTGGAGACCCAGTACTTC.